These 10 T cell receptor beta chains share one sample of origin, sequenced in a study of T cells in Graves' hyperthyroidism and ophthalmopathy. RNA transcripts served as the template for amplifying TCR beta CDR3 regions. First-round RT-PCR targeting the TCR CDR3 was performed with the HTBI primer set. One entry per CDR3 protein results from TCRdb running MiXCR on the multiplex PCR reads. The sample has approximately 490,000 distinct CDR3 sequences; under 25% are singletons. Material for sequencing was blood. These receptors were taken from a woman in her seventies with Graves' ophthalmopathy.

In this sample, this clonotype turned up a few times. The chain is built from TRBV29-1 and TRBJ1-2, with unresolved D. Trimming took off 5 bases at V and 0 bases at J, with 10 bases between the two ends. Germline V gives CDR1 SQVTM, CDR2 ANQGSEA. CDR3 length: 13 amino acids. For the CDR3, the DNA is TGCAGCGTTTCAACAAGAACTAACTATGGCTACACCTTC. Protein: CSVSTRTNYGYTF.

This clonotype was seen a handful of times. The rearrangement links TRBV12-3 or TRBV12-4 to TRBJ2-7, with 7 bases that match TRBD1. This CDR3 has 16 amino acids. J gave up 2 bases and V 6 bases, and 13 bases lay outside the gene matches. CDR3 in DNA: TGTGCCAGCAGCCACGCTGGACAGGTTGGGGCCTACGAGCAGTACTTC. Translation gives CASSHAGQVGAYEQYF.

The chain is built from TRBV6-1 and TRBJ2-7; possibly TRBD1 for D (5 bases). With 8 bases removed from V and 3 bases from J, the gap between germline ends came to 20 bases. Per germline, CDR1 MNHNS and CDR2 SASEGT. The CDR3 runs to 15 residues. The CDR3 spells CASGQGGLPVYEQYF. DNA of the CDR3: TGTGCCAGCGGGCAGGGCGGTTTGCCGGTCTACGAGCAGTACTTC.

The CDR3 nucleotides read TGTGCCAGCAGTGACCTGGGACAGGGGGCGCGTAACGGGGAGCTGTTTTTT. Amino acid sequence: CASSDLGQGARNGELFF. The chain recombines TRBV28 with TRBJ2-2; 12 positions match TRBD1. The CDR3 runs to 17 residues. The germline CDR1 and CDR2 sequences are MDHEN and SYDVKM. V dropped 5 bases and J dropped 7; count of bases not matched to a gene: 11.

In its sample, this clonotype was seen a few times. The chain links TRBV20-1 to TRBJ2-1; D is possibly TRBD2 (6 bases). The CDR3 contains 14 residues. Trimming removed 3 bases from V and 1 base from J, with 10 bases in between. Germline CDR1 DFQATT, CDR2 SNEGSKA (reference sequence). The CDR3 here is CSARIRGSYNEQFF. The CDR3 DNA sequence: TGCAGTGCTAGGATACGGGGGTCCTACAATGAGCAGTTCTTC.

As regards this clonotype: One junction end disagrees with the germline gene, perhaps due to a read error. The chain joins TRBV15 to TRBJ1-5; 9 bases map to TRBD1. The CDR3 consists of 14 residues. The germline V gene encodes CDR1 LNHNV and CDR2 YYDKDF (reference sequence). This chain's CDR3 is CATSRDRGNQSQHF. The CDR3 DNA is TGTGCCACCAGCAGGGACAGGGGCAATCAGTCCCAGCATTTT.

V gene TRBV6-2 or TRBV6-3 combines with J gene TRBJ2-1, with D possibly being TRBD1 or TRBD2 (5 bases each). Trimming pared 4 bases from V and 9 bases from J, leaving 16 bases between. Germline CDR1 reads MNHEY; CDR2 reads SVGEGT. There are 14 residues in the CDR3. CDR3 in DNA: TGTGCCAGCAGTTCGGGACCCCACGAGGCTGAGCAGTTCTTC. It is translated as CASSSGPHEAEQFF.

This clonotype was seen more than once but under ten times. This chain uses TRBV19 with TRBJ2-7; 12 positions agree with TRBD2. The length of the CDR3 is 15 residues. Germline CDR1 LNHDA, CDR2 SQIVND (reference sequence). V lost 4 bases, J lost 1 base, and 2 bases stayed unmatched. The CDR3 loop reads CASSRGLAGSYEQYF. CDR3 DNA: TGTGCCAGTAGTAGGGGACTAGCGGGTTCCTACGAGCAGTACTTC.

This clonotype was seen many times. The chain links TRBV30 to TRBJ1-1; the D gene is possibly TRBD1 (6 bases). The CDR3 is 15 amino acids. V was shortened by 4 bases and J by 1 base, with 16 bases between the two germline ends. Germline loops: CDR1 GTSNPN, CDR2 SVGIG (reference sequence). The CDR3: CAWNRVGGGNTEAFF. In nucleotides, the CDR3 is TGTGCCTGGAACAGGGTAGGGGGGGGGAACACTGAAGCTTTCTTT. The variable domain in full, with the rest retrieved from reference TRBV30 and TRBJ1-1, is SQTIHQWPATLVQPVGSPLSLECTVEGTSNPNLYWYRQAAGRGLQLLFYSVGIGQISSEVPQNLSASRPQDRQFILSSKKLLLSDSGFYLCAWNRVGGGNTEAFFGQGTRLTVV.

This clonotype was recorded many times. The V call is TRBV12-3 or TRBV12-4, the J call TRBJ1-2, with unresolved D. CDR3 size: 16 residues. V lost 10 bases, J lost 0 bases, and 21 bases lay in between. CDR3 nucleotide sequence: TGTGCCACCACCAATCCGACAAGGAAAGCTAACTATGGCTACACCTTC. Its translation: CATTNPTRKANYGYTF.